The clone carrying this T cell receptor (beta chain) was counted only a few times. The antigen is not known. This CDR3 region has 14 residues. Deletions cut 8 bases from V and 2 bases from J, with 13 bases between. The sample originates from a study of T-cell memory formation after mild COVID-19. Study-level information: Among the donors, TCR clusters were largely specific to each donor. Findings and caveats of the study: Memory from before infection featured some responding clones, which suggests cross-reactive memory joined. Day 15 to 85 contracting clones showed balanced CD4/CD8; day 15 to 37 expanders favored CD4+. Contracting CD4+ clones sat mainly in CM and EM; CD8+ in EMRA.

MiXCR, applied by TCRdb to the 5' RACE reads, yields one record per CDR3 protein. The sample holds 350,000 to 500,000 distinct CDR3 sequences; about a quarter are singletons and the top ten take roughly 13%. The rearrangement links TRBV12-3 or TRBV12-4 to TRBJ2-4, with a possible D match to TRBD2 (6 bases). This clonotype was sampled from an adult woman who had mild COVID-19 (a few samples of this study predate the infection). Cell type and time point are not known. The source material was PBMCs or a T cell subset sorted from them (not recorded which). The CDR3, as DNA: TGTGCCAGCGGACTAACTACATCCAAAAACATTCAGTACTTC. This gives the protein CASGLTTSKNIQYF.